Listed here are 12 T cell receptor beta chains from one sample, sequenced in a study of T cell responses to AZD1222 COVID-19 vaccine. Clones were sequenced by immunoSEQ multiplex PCR, and TCRdb holds only the in-frame ones, with some missing. This table holds some 140,000 clones, more than 85% found once. Sequences were derived from peripheral blood, sampled on day 0 of AZD1222 vaccination. The receptors derive from an adult in good health.

This clone was counted a few times. The chain uses TRBV30 and TRBJ1-1, with D possibly TRBD1 on 5 matching bases. The CDR3 length is 11 residues. Germline V gives CDR1 GTSNPN, CDR2 SVGIG (reference sequence). The V gene lost 5 bases and the J gene lost 1 base, with 5 bases spanning the gap. The CDR3 reads CAWQGNTEAFF. The CDR3 DNA reads TGTGCCTGGCAGGGGAACACTGAAGCTTTCTTT.

V gene TRBV5-4 combines with J gene TRBJ2-1; D not certain. CDR1 and CDR2 from the germline V gene are SGHNT and YYREEE (reference sequence). This CDR3 comprises 12 residues. The V end lost 2 bases, the J end lost 8 bases, and 8 bases lay between the germline ends. In DNA, the CDR3 is TGTGCCAGCAGCTTTGGGTCCCATGAGCAGTTCTTC. Translated: CASSFGSHEQFF.

The genes are TRBV29-1 and TRBJ2-1, with 7 bases identical to TRBD2. The CDR3 is 14 residues long. CDR1 SQVTM and CDR2 ANQGSEA come from the germline V gene. V trimming: 4 bases; J trimming: 2 bases; junction bases outside the gene matches: 5. The CDR3 DNA follows: TGCAGCGTTGGCTTTGCGGGAGCCTACAATGAGCAGTTCTTC. Amino acids: CSVGFAGAYNEQFF.

This clone was recorded once. V and J are TRBV7-2 and TRBJ2-1, with a tentative D call TRBD2 (6 bases). The V gene lost 1 base and the J gene lost 3 bases, with 13 bases spanning the gap. This CDR3 comprises 16 residues. Germline V CDR1 and CDR2: SGHTA, FQGNSA. The chain's CDR3 is CASSLVGGTGYNEQFF. CDR3 sequence (DNA): TGTGCCAGCAGCTTAGTCGGGGGAACCGGCTACAATGAGCAGTTCTTC.

The rearrangement joins TRBV30 to TRBJ2-1; tentatively, D is TRBD2 (6 bases). V dropped 1 base and J dropped 6 bases, with 16 bases sitting between them. CDR1 and CDR2 (germline): GTSNPN, SVGIG (reference sequence). The CDR3 is made up of 15 amino acids. The CDR3 spells CAWSGTPGGVNEQFF. In DNA form, the CDR3 reads TGTGCCTGGAGTGGAACCCCAGGAGGGGTCAATGAGCAGTTCTTC.

As regards this clone: The junction differs from germline at one of its ends, possibly a read error. This chain joins TRBV11-2 and TRBJ2-1; 11 nucleotides agree with TRBD2. Germline V gene sequence: CDR1 SGHAT, CDR2 FQNNGV. The CDR3 has 15 amino acids. In DNA, the CDR3 is TGTGCCAACAGCCCCGGGACTAGCGGATACAATGAGCAGTTCTTC. This gives the protein CANSPGTSGYNEQFF.

The rearrangement links TRBV19 to TRBJ1-2; no clear D. Trimming took off 5 bases at V and 4 bases at J, with 17 bases between the two ends. Germline CDR1 and CDR2: LNHDA and SQIVND (reference sequence). The CDR3 consists of 15 residues. The CDR3 DNA is TGTGCCAGTAGTCCGCCGCTCCTCCCCTTCTATGGCTACACCTTC. This codes for CASSPPLLPFYGYTF. Variable domain in full (rest from reference TRBV19 and TRBJ1-2): DGGITQSPKYLFRKEGQNVTLSCEQNLNHDAMYWYRQDPGQGLRLIYYSQIVNDFQKGDIAEGYSVSREKKESFPLTVTSAQKNPTAFYLCASSPPLLPFYGYTFGSGTRLTVV.

This chain's CDR3 is CASSLVSGSGYTF. CDR3 nucleotide sequence: TGCGCCAGCAGCTTGGTTTCTGGGAGTGGCTACACCTTC. This chain links TRBV5-1 with TRBJ1-2; no firm D call. V lost 0 bases and J 7 bases, leaving 10 bases between the germline ends. This CDR3 has 13 residues. Germline V gene data show CDR1 as SGHRS and CDR2 as YFSETQ.

The chain combines TRBV20-1 with TRBJ2-2; tentatively, D is TRBD1 or TRBD2 (5 bases each). The CDR3 runs 12 residues. Trimming shortened V by 3 bases and J by 7 bases, and 9 bases separated the two germline ends. Germline CDR1 is DFQATT and CDR2 is SNEGSKA (reference sequence). This chain's CDR3 is CSASLGVGELFF. CDR3 in DNA: TGCAGTGCTAGTTTGGGGGTCGGGGAGCTGTTTTTT.

The chain combines TRBV15 with TRBJ1-2, with D maybe TRBD1 (5 bases). Looked up from germline, CDR1 is LNHNV and CDR2 is YYDKDF (reference sequence). The CDR3 has 13 residues. Trimming shortened V by 1 base and J by 7 bases, and 10 bases separated the two germline ends. This CDR3 reads CATSRAPGSGYTF. As DNA, the CDR3 is TGTGCCACCAGCAGAGCCCCAGGGAGTGGCTACACCTTC.

This chain uses TRBV28 with TRBJ1-2; D is perhaps TRBD1 (6 bases). Germline CDR1 MDHEN, CDR2 SYDVKM. Trimming stripped 5 bases from V and 6 bases from J, with 13 bases between. The CDR3 extends over 13 amino acids. The CDR3 nucleotides are TGTGCCAGCAGTAACAGGGTGGCGGATGGCTACACCTTC. Translation gives CASSNRVADGYTF.

V is TRBV30 and J is TRBJ2-2; D unclear. V shed 1 base and J shed 5 bases, with 11 bases lying between them. The CDR3 consists of 14 residues. The germline gives CDR1 GTSNPN, CDR2 SVGIG (reference sequence). This chain's CDR3 is CAWSDFGPTGELFF. The CDR3 DNA is TGTGCCTGGAGTGACTTCGGACCGACCGGGGAGCTGTTTTTT.